Detailed here is one T cell receptor (beta chain). RNA transcripts were the template for amplifying TCR beta CDR3 regions. With the HTBI primer set, the TCR CDR3 went through a first round of RT-PCR. TCRdb independently ran MiXCR on the multiplex PCR reads; one entry per CDR3 protein. There are 480,000 or so distinct CDR3 sequences in the sample; approximately 49% occur only once, and roughly 45% lies in the top ten. The CDR3 covers 15 residues. V was cut by 4 bases and J by 6 bases, with 14 bases left in between. CDR1 and CDR2 from the germline V gene are SGDLS and YYNGEE. This specimen comes from a study of T cells in Graves' hyperthyroidism and ophthalmopathy.

This clonotype was obtained from an adult woman with Graves' disease, either hyperthyroidism or ophthalmopathy (not recorded which). The rearrangement links TRBV9 to TRBJ1-6; a possible D gene is TRBD1 (5 bases). Sequenced material: peripheral blood or thyroid tissue (not recorded which). CDR3 in amino acids: CASSSSAGINSPLHF. In nucleotides, the CDR3 is TGTGCCAGCAGCTCGTCCGCAGGGATTAATTCACCCCTCCACTTT.